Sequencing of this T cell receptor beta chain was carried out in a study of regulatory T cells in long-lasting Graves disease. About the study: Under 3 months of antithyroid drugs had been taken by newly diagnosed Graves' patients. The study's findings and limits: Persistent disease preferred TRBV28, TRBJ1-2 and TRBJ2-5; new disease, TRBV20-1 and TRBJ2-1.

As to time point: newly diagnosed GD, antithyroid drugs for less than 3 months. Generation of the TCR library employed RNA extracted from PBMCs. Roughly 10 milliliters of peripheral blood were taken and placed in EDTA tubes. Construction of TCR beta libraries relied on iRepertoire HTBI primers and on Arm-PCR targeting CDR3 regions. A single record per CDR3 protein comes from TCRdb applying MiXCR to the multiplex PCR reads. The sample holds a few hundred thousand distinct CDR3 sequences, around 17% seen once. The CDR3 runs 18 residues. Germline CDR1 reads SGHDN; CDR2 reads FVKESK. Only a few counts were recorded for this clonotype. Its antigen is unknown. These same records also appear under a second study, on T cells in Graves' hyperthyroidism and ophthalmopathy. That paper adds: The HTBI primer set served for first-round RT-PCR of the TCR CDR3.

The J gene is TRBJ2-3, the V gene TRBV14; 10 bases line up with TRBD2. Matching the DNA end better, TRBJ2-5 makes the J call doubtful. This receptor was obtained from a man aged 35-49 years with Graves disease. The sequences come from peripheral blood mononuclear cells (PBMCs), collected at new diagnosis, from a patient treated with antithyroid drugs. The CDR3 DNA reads TGTGCCAGCAGCGTCAAACGGGCTAGCGGGGGACTCCAAGAGACCCAGTACTTC. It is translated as CASSVKRASGGLQETQYF.